This T cell receptor (beta chain) was identified in a study of T-cell reconstitution after alpha-beta-depleted transplantation in children. Whole-study findings and limits: It was surviving recipient T cells and thymic progenitors that gave some patients high TCRbeta diversity at day 60. At around two months after transplant, the alpha-beta T cells were reportedly derived from several hundred expanded clones that came from non-depleted graft cells.

Trimming cost V 3 bases and J 1 base, with 21 bases left between them. The CDR3 spans 18 residues. Germline-derived CDR1 and CDR2 are MDHEN and SYDVKM. Regarding this clonotype: The antigen is unknown.

Preparation of the TCRbeta library involved a method that used unique molecular identifiers. MiXCR, run by TCRdb on the PCR reads, gives a single entry per CDR3 protein. The top ten hold around 0.79% of the sample, which has hundreds of thousands of distinct CDR3 sequences, over 10% seen once. V and J are TRBV28 and TRBJ1-2; D is unresolved. The input for sequencing was PBMCs, taken before TCRalphabeta/CD19-depleted stem cell transplant. This clonotype was obtained from a girl aged 2 to 9 with congenital amegakaryocytic thrombocytopenia, due to receive a stem cell transplant. The CDR3 is CASSFNFRAPTLNYGYTF. CDR3 coding DNA: TGTGCCAGCAGTTTCAACTTTAGGGCCCCTACCCTTAACTATGGCTACACCTTC.